Detailed here is one T cell receptor (beta chain). Germline V gives CDR1 SGHRS, CDR2 YFSETQ. The CDR3 is 15 amino acids. V lost 4 bases and J lost 2; bases outside the gene matches: 5. This sample stems from a study of Tregs in tolerant kidney transplant recipients. The data were produced by immunoSEQ multiplex PCR, yet TCRdb's version contains in-frame clones alone and is incomplete. The sample consists of around 75,000 clones, approximately 88% of them appearing once. The starting material was CD4+ T cells from blood, obtained before the transplant. The sequence was obtained from a human donor who received a combined kidney and bone marrow transplant. This chain uses TRBV5-1 with TRBJ2-1; TRBD2 matches 8 bases. CDR3 bases: TGCGCCAGCAGCGAACTAGCGGACCCCTACAATGAGCAGTTCTTC. This gives the protein CASSELADPYNEQFF.